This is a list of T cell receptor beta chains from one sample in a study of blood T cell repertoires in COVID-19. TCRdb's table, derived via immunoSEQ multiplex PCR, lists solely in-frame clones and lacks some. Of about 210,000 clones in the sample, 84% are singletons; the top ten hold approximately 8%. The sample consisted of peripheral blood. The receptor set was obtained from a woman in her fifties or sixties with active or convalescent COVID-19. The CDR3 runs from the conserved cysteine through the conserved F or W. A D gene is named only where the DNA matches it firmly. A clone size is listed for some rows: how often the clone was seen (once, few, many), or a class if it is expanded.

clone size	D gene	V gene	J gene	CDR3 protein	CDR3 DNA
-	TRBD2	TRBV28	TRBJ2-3	CASSPAGEAQYF	TGTGCCAGCAGCCCAGCGGGAGAGGCGCAGTATTTT
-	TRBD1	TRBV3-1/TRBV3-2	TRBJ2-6	CASSSDRRGSGANVLTF	TGTGCCAGCAGCTCGGACAGGCGAGGGTCTGGGGCCAACGTCCTGACTTTC
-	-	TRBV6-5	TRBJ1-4	CATGVRSNEKLFF	TGTGCCACCGGGGTGAGATCTAATGAAAAACTGTTTTTT
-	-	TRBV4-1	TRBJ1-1	CASSQESRGTEAFF	TGCGCCAGCAGCCAAGAAAGTCGAGGCACTGAAGCTTTCTTT
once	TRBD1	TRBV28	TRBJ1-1	CASRRTGTYTEAFF	TGTGCCAGCAGAAGGACAGGGACTTACACTGAAGCTTTCTTT
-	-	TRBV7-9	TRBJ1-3	CASSGAFRDNRNTIYF	TGTGCCAGCAGCGGGGCGTTCCGGGACAATCGAAACACCATATATTTT
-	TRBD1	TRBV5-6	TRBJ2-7	CASSLSGTGVEQYF	TGTGCCAGCAGCTTGTCCGGGACAGGGGTCGAGCAGTACTTC
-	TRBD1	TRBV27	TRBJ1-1	CAWGDRGRRNTEAFF	TGTGCCTGGGGGGACAGGGGACGGCGGAACACTGAAGCTTTCTTT
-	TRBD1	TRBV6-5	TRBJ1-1	CASRRDRNREAFF	TGTGCCAGCAGGAGGGACAGGAATCGTGAAGCTTTCTTT
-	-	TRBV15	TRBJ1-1	CATSRDRRFSNTEAFF	TGTGCCACCAGCAGAGATCGGAGATTCTCGAACACTGAAGCTTTCTTT
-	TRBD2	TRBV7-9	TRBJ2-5	CASRLSGEKYF	TGTGCCAGCAGACTCAGCGGGGAGAAGTACTTC
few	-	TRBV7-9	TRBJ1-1	CASSYPQDTEAFF	TGTGCCAGCAGTTACCCACAGGACACTGAAGCTTTCTTT
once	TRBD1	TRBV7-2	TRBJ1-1	CASSLASSWGQVNTEAFF	TGTGCCAGCAGCTTAGCAAGTAGCTGGGGACAGGTGAACACTGAAGCTTTCTTT
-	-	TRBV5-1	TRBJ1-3	CASAGGSSGNTIYF	TGCGCCAGCGCCGGGGGGAGCTCTGGAAACACCATATATTTT
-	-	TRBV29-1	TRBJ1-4	CSVVGSSNEKLFF	TGCAGCGTTGTGGGCAGTTCTAATGAAAAACTGTTTTTT
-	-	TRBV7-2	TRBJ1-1	CASSLFSGSAEAFF	TGTGCCAGCAGCTTATTTTCGGGATCGGCTGAAGCTTTCTTT
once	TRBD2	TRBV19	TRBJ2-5	CASMMRAGVRETQYF	TGTGCCAGTATGATGCGAGCGGGAGTTCGAGAGACCCAGTACTTC
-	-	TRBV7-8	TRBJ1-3	CASSLSWGGPGNTIYF	TGTGCCAGCAGCTTATCATGGGGAGGACCTGGAAACACCATATATTTT
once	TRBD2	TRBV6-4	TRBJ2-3	CASSEIAGADTQYF	TGTGCCAGCAGTGAAATAGCGGGCGCAGATACGCAGTATTTT
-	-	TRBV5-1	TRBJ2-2	CASSYGQNTGELFF	TGCGCCAGCAGCTATGGACAGAACACCGGGGAGCTGTTTTTT
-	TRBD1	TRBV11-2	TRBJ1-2	CASSFDRALNYGYTF	TGTGCCAGCAGCTTCGACAGGGCCCTTAACTATGGCTACACCTTC
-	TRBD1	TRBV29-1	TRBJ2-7	CSVIGQGGEQYF	TGCAGCGTCATCGGACAGGGTGGGGAGCAGTACTTC
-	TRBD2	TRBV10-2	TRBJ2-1	CASGELAGGRREFF	TGCGCCAGCGGGGAACTAGCGGGAGGGCGGCGCGAGTTCTTC
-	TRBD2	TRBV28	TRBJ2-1	CASSPLAGGPSYNEQFF	TGTGCCAGCAGTCCCCTAGCGGGAGGGCCATCCTACAATGAGCAGTTCTTC
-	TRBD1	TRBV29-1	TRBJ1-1	CSGNQGAGTEAFF	TGCAGCGGAAACCAGGGGGCAGGGACTGAAGCTTTCTTT
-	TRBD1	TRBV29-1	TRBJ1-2	CSVMTGQGGGYTF	TGCAGCGTTATGACCGGACAGGGCGGTGGCTACACCTTC
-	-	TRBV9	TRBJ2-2	CASSGTGPNTGELFF	TGTGCCAGCAGCGGTACAGGTCCGAACACCGGGGAGCTGTTTTTT
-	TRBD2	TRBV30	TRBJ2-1	CAWSVSRTSGTHNEQFF	TGTGCCTGGAGTGTATCCCGGACTAGCGGGACCCACAATGAGCAGTTCTTC
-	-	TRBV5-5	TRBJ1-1	CASSFQPGLGAFF	TGTGCCAGCAGCTTTCAACCGGGACTCGGGGCTTTCTTT
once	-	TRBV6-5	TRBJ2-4	CASSSSRDPGGNIQYF	TGTGCCAGCAGTTCTTCCAGGGACCCCGGAGGGAACATTCAGTACTTC
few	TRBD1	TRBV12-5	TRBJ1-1	CASGPATGGPSGVTEAFF	TGTGCTAGTGGACCGGCAACAGGGGGCCCTTCGGGGGTTACTGAAGCTTTCTTT
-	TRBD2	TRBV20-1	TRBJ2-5	CSASSRGETQYF	TGCAGTGCTAGTTCGCGGGGGGAGACCCAGTACTTC
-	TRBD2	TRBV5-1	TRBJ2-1	CASSTTGTSFEQFF	TGCGCCAGCAGCACTACCGGGACTAGCTTTGAGCAGTTCTTC
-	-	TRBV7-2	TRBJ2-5	CASSLVLQETQYF	TGTGCCAGCAGCTTAGTCCTCCAAGAGACCCAGTACTTC
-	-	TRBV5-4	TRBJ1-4	CASTRGAATNEKLFF	TGTGCCAGCACCCGGGGGGCTGCAACTAATGAAAAACTGTTTTTT
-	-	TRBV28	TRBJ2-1	CASSSDIRSYNEQFF	TGTGCCAGCAGTTCCGACATTCGCTCCTACAATGAGCAGTTCTTC
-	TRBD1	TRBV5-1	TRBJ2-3	CASRQGTGGADTQYF	TGCGCCAGCAGGCAGGGGACAGGGGGCGCAGATACGCAGTATTTT
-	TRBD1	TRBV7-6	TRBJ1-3	CASSPWTGSSGNTIYF	TGTGCCAGCAGCCCCTGGACAGGGTCTTCTGGAAACACCATATATTTT
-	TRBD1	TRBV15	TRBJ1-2	CATSTGGSYGYTF	TGTGCCACCAGCACAGGGGGCTCGTATGGCTACACCTTC
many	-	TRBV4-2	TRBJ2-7	CASSQEGSGWDEQYF	TGTGCCAGCAGCCAAGAGGGCTCAGGGTGGGACGAGCAGTACTTC
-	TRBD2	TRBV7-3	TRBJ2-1	CASSSGGYYNEQFF	TGTGCCAGCAGCTCGGGAGGTTACTACAATGAGCAGTTCTTC
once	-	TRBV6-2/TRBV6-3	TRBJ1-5	CASSYVVRTVSNQPQHF	TGTGCCAGCAGTTACGTAGTCCGGACAGTTAGCAATCAGCCCCAGCATTTT
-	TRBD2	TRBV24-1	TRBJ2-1	CATSDFGGGSYNEQFF	TGTGCCACCAGTGATTTCGGGGGAGGGTCCTACAATGAGCAGTTCTTC
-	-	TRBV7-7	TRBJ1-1	CASSVGPNTEAFF	TGTGCCAGCAGCGTTGGCCCGAACACTGAAGCTTTCTTT
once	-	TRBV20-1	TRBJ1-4	CSAQGLNNPLF	TGCAGTGCCCAGGGACTCAACAATCCCCTTTTT
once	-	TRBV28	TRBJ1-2	CASLSGFYGYTF	TGTGCCAGCCTTAGCGGCTTCTATGGCTACACCTTC
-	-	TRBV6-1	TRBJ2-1	CASSEFSRVSFF	TGTGCCAGCAGTGAATTTAGCAGGGTCTCTTTCTTC
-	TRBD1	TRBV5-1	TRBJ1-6	CASSLVGGSDSPLHF	TGCGCCAGCAGCTTGGTAGGGGGCTCAGATTCACCCCTCCACTTT
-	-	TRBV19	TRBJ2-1	CASSIGPVEQFF	TGTGCCAGTAGTATAGGCCCGGTTGAGCAGTTCTTC
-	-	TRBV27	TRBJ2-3	CASSSTTPMSQYF	TGTGCCAGCAGTTCCACCACCCCTATGTCGCAGTATTTT
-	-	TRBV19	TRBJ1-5	CASTNGGSQPQHF	TGTGCCAGTACTAACGGGGGGTCTCAGCCCCAGCATTTT
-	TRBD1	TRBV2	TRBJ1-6	CASTTGDVYNSPLHF	TGTGCCAGCACTACAGGGGACGTCTATAATTCACCCCTCCACTTT
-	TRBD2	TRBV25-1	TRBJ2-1	CASSALSGGTYNEQFF	TGTGCCAGCAGTGCCCTTAGCGGGGGCACCTACAATGAGCAGTTCTTC
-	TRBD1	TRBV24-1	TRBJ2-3	CATSDRGQDLTDTQYF	TGTGCCACCAGTGACCGGGGACAGGATCTCACAGATACGCAGTATTTT
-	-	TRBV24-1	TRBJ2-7	CATSDTGTYEQYF	TGTGCCACCAGTGACACCGGGACTTACGAGCAGTACTTC
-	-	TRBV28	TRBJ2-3	CASSLSITDTQYF	TGTGCCAGCAGTTTGTCTATCACAGATACGCAGTATTTT
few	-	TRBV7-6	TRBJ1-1	CASSFVGDTEAFF	TGTGCCAGCAGCTTTGTAGGGGACACTGAAGCTTTCTTT
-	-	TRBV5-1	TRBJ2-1	CASSFQASFIDEQFF	TGCGCCAGCAGCTTTCAAGCTAGTTTCATAGATGAGCAGTTCTTC
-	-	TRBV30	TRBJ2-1	CAWRPGPGTPHEQFF	TGTGCCTGGAGGCCGGGACCTGGGACTCCACATGAGCAGTTCTTC
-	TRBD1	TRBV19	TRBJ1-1	CASSIEPTGRKGTEAFF	TGTGCCAGTAGTATAGAGCCGACAGGGAGGAAGGGCACTGAAGCTTTCTTT